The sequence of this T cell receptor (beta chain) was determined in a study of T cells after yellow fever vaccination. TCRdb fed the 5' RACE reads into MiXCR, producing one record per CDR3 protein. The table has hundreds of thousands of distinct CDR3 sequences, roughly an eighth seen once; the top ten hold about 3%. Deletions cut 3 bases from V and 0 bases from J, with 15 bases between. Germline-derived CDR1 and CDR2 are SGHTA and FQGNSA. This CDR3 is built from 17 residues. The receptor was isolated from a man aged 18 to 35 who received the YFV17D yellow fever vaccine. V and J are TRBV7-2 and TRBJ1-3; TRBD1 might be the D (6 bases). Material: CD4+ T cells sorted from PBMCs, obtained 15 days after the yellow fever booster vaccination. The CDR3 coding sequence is TGTGCCAGCAGCTTTAGAGGGGGTCCCTTCTCTGGAAACACCATATATTTT. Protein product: CASSFRGGPFSGNTIYF.